The T cell receptor beta chain under discussion was sequenced for a study of T-cell reconstitution after alpha-beta-depleted transplantation in children. This clonotype came up many times. Its antigen is not known. Whole-study findings and limits: Alpha-beta T cells about two months after transplant reportedly derived from several hundred expanded graft clones. Once a year had passed after transplant, T-cell counts and diversity came mostly from newly produced T cells. Where some patients showed high TCRbeta diversity at day 60, it came from recipient T cells and thymic progenitors that had survived.

Trimming cost V 5 bases and J 7 bases, with 9 bases left between them. The CDR3 spans 12 residues. From germline, CDR1 is SGHTA and CDR2 FQGNSA. As it was prepared, the TCRbeta library received unique molecular identifiers. TCRdb reprocessed the PCR reads via MiXCR and lists one record per CDR3 protein. The table records some 220,000 distinct CDR3 sequences, approximately 11% of them present only once. This chain connects TRBV7-2 to TRBJ2-1; D gene ambiguous. Specimen: PBMCs, collected before TCRalphabeta/CD19-depleted stem cell transplant. The sequence was obtained from a child under two years old with acute myeloid leukemia, due to receive a stem cell transplant. The CDR3 sequence is CASSPQPNEQFF. CDR3 nucleotide sequence: TGTGCCAGCAGCCCACAACCAAATGAGCAGTTCTTC.